Below, 21 T cell receptor beta chains from the same sample are listed, as sequenced in a study of blood T cell repertoires in COVID-19. Produced via immunoSEQ multiplex PCR; TCRdb's table is partial and in-frame only. Among hundreds of thousands of clones listed, more than 80% were seen once. Input material: PBMCs or T cells enriched from blood (not recorded which). These receptors were taken from a young woman who had recovered from COVID-19.

This rearrangement joins TRBV18 to TRBJ2-2, with a tentative D call TRBD1 (6 bases). CDR3 length: 15 amino acids. Germline V gene sequence: CDR1 KGHSH, CDR2 LQKENI. V was clipped by 0 bases and J by 5 bases, with 10 bases between them. The CDR3, as DNA: TGTGCCAGCTCACCACCCTCGAGGGGGACCGGGGAGCTGTTTTTT. Protein product: CASSPPSRGTGELFF.

This clone was counted only a few times. The gene calls are TRBV2 and TRBJ1-1; D is unresolved. The V end lost 6 bases, the J end lost 1 base, and 6 bases lay between the germline ends. This CDR3 contains 12 residues. The germline V gene encodes CDR1 SNHLY and CDR2 FYNNEI. DNA of the CDR3: TGTGCCAGCAGGAGAGCGAACACTGAAGCTTTCTTT. This gives the protein CASRRANTEAFF.

The rearrangement joins TRBV15 to TRBJ1-2, with unresolved D. V lost 0 bases and J 0 bases, leaving 2 bases between the germline ends. The CDR3 extends over 13 amino acids. CDR1 and CDR2 (germline): LNHNV, YYDKDF (reference sequence). This CDR3 reads CATSRDTNYGYTF. CDR3 DNA sequence: TGTGCCACCAGCAGAGATACTAACTATGGCTACACCTTC.

The V and J genes are TRBV6-5 and TRBJ1-2, with TRBD1 as a possible D gene (6 bases). V lost 6 bases and J 2 bases, leaving 10 bases between the germline ends. Germline lookup yields CDR1 MNHEY and CDR2 SVGAGI. The CDR3 length is 13 residues. The CDR3 region is CASSLDRNYGYTF. Here the CDR3 DNA reads TGTGCCAGCAGCTTAGACAGGAACTATGGCTACACCTTC.

The V call is TRBV2, the J call TRBJ2-1, with a possible D match to TRBD1 (6 bases). In germline, CDR1 is SNHLY, CDR2 FYNNEI. Between the trimmed V and J ends, which lost 0 bases and 8 bases, there was a span of 14 bases. The CDR3 sequence is 15 residues long. For the CDR3, the DNA is TGTGCCAGCAGTGAAGCGCAGGGGATGGTCGATGAGCAGTTCTTC. It specifies CASSEAQGMVDEQFF.

The chain recombines TRBV4-2 with TRBJ1-2; TRBD1 is a possible D gene (5 bases). V was cut by 1 base and J by 0 bases, with 6 bases left in between. The CDR3 has 14 amino acids. From germline, CDR1 is LGHNA and CDR2 YNFKEQ. The CDR3 nucleotides are TGTGCCAGCAGCCAAGCGACAGCTAACTATGGCTACACCTTC. Its protein is CASSQATANYGYTF.

V usage is TRBV4-1 and J usage is TRBJ2-2; the match to TRBD1 covers 9 bases. CDR1 MGHRA and CDR2 YSYEKL come from the germline V gene. The length of the CDR3 is 16 residues. V was pared by 1 base and J by 6 bases, with 6 bases of the junction left unmatched. The chain's CDR3 is CASSQGGQGFAGELFF. DNA of the CDR3: TGCGCCAGCAGCCAAGGGGGACAGGGTTTTGCCGGGGAGCTGTTTTTT.

This chain joins TRBV3-1 (or the pseudogene TRBV3-2) and TRBJ2-5; 8 nucleotides agree with TRBD2. The trim removed 1 base at V and 3 bases at J, leaving 7 bases unmatched. Germline V CDR1 and CDR2: LGHDT, YNNKEL (reference sequence). The CDR3 is 16 amino acids. The CDR3 loop is CASSQARAGGKETQYF. Here the CDR3 DNA reads TGTGCCAGCAGCCAAGCTCGTGCGGGGGGTAAAGAGACCCAGTACTTC.

V is TRBV27 and J is TRBJ1-1; 7 nucleotides agree with TRBD1. This CDR3 has 16 amino acids. Trimming took 8 bases from V and 1 from J; bases not matched to a gene: 13. Germline CDR1 MNHEY, CDR2 SMNVEV (reference sequence). The CDR3 bases are TGTGCCAGCGGAATCCCGACAGGGATCGGGAACACTGAAGCTTTCTTT. This gives the protein CASGIPTGIGNTEAFF.

The V call is TRBV9, the J call TRBJ1-2, with D perhaps matching TRBD1 (5 bases). The CDR3 is 14 residues long. Germline-derived CDR1 and CDR2 are SGDLS and YYNGEE. V shed 3 bases and J shed 4 bases, with 13 bases lying between them. Here the CDR3 reads CASSDPGRGYGYTF. CDR3 in DNA: TGTGCCAGCAGCGACCCGGGGAGGGGCTATGGCTACACCTTC.

The CDR3 sequence: CASSFRAGGGAEYF. CDR3 nucleotides: TGTGCCAGCAGCTTTCGAGCGGGGGGGGGTGCTGAGTACTTC. The rearrangement uses TRBV5-4 and TRBJ2-5, with TRBD2 identical over 10 bases. Trimming removed 2 bases from V and 12 bases from J; junction bases left unmatched: 10. The length of the CDR3 is 14 residues. From germline, CDR1 is SGHNT and CDR2 YYREEE (reference sequence).

V is TRBV14 and J is TRBJ2-5; tentatively, D is TRBD2 (6 bases). Germline assignment: CDR1 SGHDN and CDR2 FVKESK. This CDR3 has 16 amino acids. V was trimmed by 1 base and J by 3 bases, leaving 15 bases between them. The CDR3 region has the DNA TGTGCCAGCAGCCAAGGGCGGGGACTTGGTGAAGAGACCCAGTACTTC. This codes for CASSQGRGLGEETQYF.

The chain couples TRBV3-1 (or the pseudogene TRBV3-2) to TRBJ1-1; D remains ambiguous. The germline V gene has CDR1 LGHDT and CDR2 YNNKEL (reference sequence). With 3 bases removed from V and 3 bases from J, the gap between germline ends came to 11 bases. The CDR3 loop spans 14 amino acids. This CDR3 is CASSHFPGDTEAFF. The DNA of the CDR3 is TGTGCCAGCAGCCATTTCCCCGGGGACACTGAAGCTTTCTTT.

The CDR3 sequence: CASPGQNTEAFF. DNA of the CDR3: TGTGCCAGCCCGGGACAGAACACTGAAGCTTTCTTT. The chain has TRBV2 and TRBJ1-1, with D possibly being TRBD1 (6 bases). Trimming took off 8 bases at V and 1 base at J, with 8 bases between the two ends. CDR3 length equals 12 residues. Germline V lookup: CDR1 SNHLY, CDR2 FYNNEI.

The gene calls are TRBV28 and TRBJ2-7, with a weak D call TRBD2 (5 bases). This CDR3 is built from 18 residues. Germline V gives CDR1 MDHEN, CDR2 SYDVKM. The V gene lost 4 bases and the J gene lost 1 base, with 23 bases spanning the gap. For the CDR3, the DNA is TGTGCCAGCAGTTCTCGGGGTAGCGCGGCTATCGTTTCCTACGAGCAGTACTTC. Its translation is CASSSRGSAAIVSYEQYF.

The chain couples TRBV4-2 to TRBJ1-3, with unresolved D. Germline V lookup: CDR1 LGHNA, CDR2 YNFKEQ. The germline V and J ends were trimmed by 0 bases and 0 bases, with 18 bases remaining between them. This CDR3 spans 19 amino acids. The CDR3 region is CASSQDLGYSHVSGNTIYF. CDR3 coding DNA: TGTGCCAGCAGCCAAGATCTCGGGTATTCCCACGTCTCTGGAAACACCATATATTTT.

This chain connects TRBV2 to TRBJ2-5, with a weak D call TRBD1 (8 bases). Germline V gene lookup returns CDR1 SNHLY and CDR2 FYNNEI. This CDR3 contains 14 residues. V was trimmed by 8 bases and J by 7 bases, leaving 20 bases between them. This CDR3 is CASQTTGGDVTQYF. CDR3 coding DNA: TGTGCCAGCCAAACCACAGGGGGGGATGTGACCCAGTACTTC.

The chain joins TRBV15 to TRBJ2-7; possibly TRBD2 for D (5 bases). This CDR3 comprises 14 residues. The germline V gene encodes CDR1 LNHNV and CDR2 YYDKDF (reference sequence). V lost 4 bases, J lost 3 bases, and 13 bases lay in between. The CDR3 protein is CATSKTGVFYEQYF. CDR3 bases: TGTGCCACCAGCAAAACCGGGGTTTTCTACGAGCAGTACTTC.

The chain has TRBV9 and TRBJ2-5; TRBD1 matches at 7 bases. Looked up from germline, CDR1 is SGDLS and CDR2 is YYNGEE. The CDR3 is made up of 13 amino acids. V was pared by 4 bases and J by 3 bases, with 3 bases of the junction left unmatched. DNA of the CDR3: TGTGCCAGCAGCATCGGGACAGAAGAGACCCAGTACTTC. Its translation is CASSIGTEETQYF.

This clone was counted a few times. This sequence joins TRBV2 and TRBJ1-1; perhaps TRBD1 as D (6 bases). The CDR3 loop spans 14 amino acids. The germline CDR1 and CDR2 sequences are SNHLY and FYNNEI. V shed 4 bases and J shed 0 bases, with 9 bases lying between them. For the CDR3, the DNA is TGTGCCAGCAGTGCACAGGGACTGAACACTGAAGCTTTCTTT. Its protein is CASSAQGLNTEAFF.

The chain carries TRBV5-1 and TRBJ2-1; D gene uncertain. This CDR3 is 16 amino acids long. Germline CDR1 SGHRS, CDR2 YFSETQ. V dropped 7 bases and J dropped 0 bases, with 17 bases sitting between them. The CDR3 protein is CASCPKEFSSYNEQFF. CDR3 nucleotides: TGCGCCAGCTGCCCCAAAGAGTTTAGCTCCTACAATGAGCAGTTCTTC.